The entry below describes one T cell receptor (beta chain). In the naive CD8 group, cells lacked CD45RO and were positively selected for CCR7, so terminally differentiated effector memory CD45RA+ cells were left out. The data stem from a study of shared clonotypes between healthy human individuals. Sorted-subset replicate PCRs used about 180 ng DNA, approximately 30,000 T cell genomes. TCRdb's copy holds only in-frame clones and misses some; the assay was immunoSEQ multiplex PCR. Of just over 2,000,000 clones in the sample, 85% to 95% were seen once. This TCR was sampled from a man aged 18 to 29 in good health. Material: naive CD8+ T cells sorted from blood.

The CDR3 spells CASSLRGAYEQYF. DNA of the CDR3: TGTGCCAGCAGCTTACGGGGTGCCTACGAGCAGTACTTC. V usage is TRBV11-1 and J usage is TRBJ2-7; possibly TRBD2 for D (5 bases). This CDR3 comprises 13 residues. Trimming took off 2 bases at V and 2 bases at J, with 7 bases between the two ends. Germline assignment: CDR1 SGHAT and CDR2 FQDESV (reference sequence).